This entry describes one T cell receptor beta chain. This sample was taken from a study of blood T cell repertoires in COVID-19. Study summary: Samples taken during acute and convalescent COVID-19 were collected in the United States, Italy and Spain. Sources were T cells, B-cell-depleted T cells, or PBMCs; the material itself was cDNA or gDNA.

Per the original data handling: Amplification from reference gene primers served as the basis for estimated nucleated cell counts. Profiled with immunoSEQ multiplex PCR; TCRdb holds only in-frame clones, not every one. V and J calls and clone size follow that table, whereas D and trimming were derived from the DNA. The data contain 40,000 to 50,000 clones, 70% to 90% of them singletons. Germline loops: CDR1 SGHNT, CDR2 YYREEE (reference sequence). The CDR3 covers 14 residues. With 2 bases removed from V and 4 bases from J, the gap between germline ends came to 13 bases. This chain uses TRBV5-4 with TRBJ2-7; maybe TRBD2 (6 bases). Sequencing was performed on peripheral blood. The source is a woman at least 80 years old with acute or convalescent COVID-19. The CDR3 sequence is CASSFSQAGYEQYF. In nucleotides, the CDR3 is TGTGCCAGCAGCTTTAGCCAGGCGGGGTACGAGCAGTACTTC.